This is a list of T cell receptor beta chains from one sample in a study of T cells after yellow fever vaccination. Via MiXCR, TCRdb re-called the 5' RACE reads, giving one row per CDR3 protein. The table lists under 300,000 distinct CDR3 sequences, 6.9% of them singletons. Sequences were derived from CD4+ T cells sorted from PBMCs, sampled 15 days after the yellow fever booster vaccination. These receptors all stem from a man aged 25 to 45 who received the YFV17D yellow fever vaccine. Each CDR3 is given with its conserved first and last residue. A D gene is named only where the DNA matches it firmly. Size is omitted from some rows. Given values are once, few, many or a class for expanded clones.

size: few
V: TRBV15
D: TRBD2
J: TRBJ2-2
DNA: TGTGCCACCGACGCGGGAGTGCGCACCGGGGAGCTGTTTTTT
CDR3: CATDAGVRTGELFF

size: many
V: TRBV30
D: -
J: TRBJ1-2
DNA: TGTGCCTGGAATCAGTACTATGGCTACACCTTC
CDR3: CAWNQYYGYTF

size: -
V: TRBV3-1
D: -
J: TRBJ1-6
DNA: TGTGCCAGCAGCCTCAATTGGGATTCACCCCTCCACTTT
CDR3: CASSLNWDSPLHF

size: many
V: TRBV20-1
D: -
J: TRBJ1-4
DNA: TGCAGTGCTGGGGGGGATACCGAAAAACTGTTTTTT
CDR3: CSAGGDTEKLFF

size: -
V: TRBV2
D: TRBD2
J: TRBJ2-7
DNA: TGTGCCAGCAGGGGAGCGGGGGCCGACGTCTACGAGCAGTACTTC
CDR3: CASRGAGADVYEQYF

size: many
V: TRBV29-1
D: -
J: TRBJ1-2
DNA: TGCAGCGTTTCGGGGTTAGCAGCTAACTATGGCTACACCTTC
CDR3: CSVSGLAANYGYTF

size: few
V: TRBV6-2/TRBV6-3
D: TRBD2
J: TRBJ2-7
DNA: TGTGCCAGCAGTACTACTAGCGGAACCTCCTACGAGCAGTACTTC
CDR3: CASSTTSGTSYEQYF

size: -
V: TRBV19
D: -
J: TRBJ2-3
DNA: TGTGCCAGTAGGGGGACCAACCCCATTACAGATACGCAGTATTTT
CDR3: CASRGTNPITDTQYF

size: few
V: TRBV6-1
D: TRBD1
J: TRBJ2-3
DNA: TGTGCCAGCAGGAACAGGGGGAGCGGGAGCACAGATACGCAGTATTTT
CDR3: CASRNRGSGSTDTQYF

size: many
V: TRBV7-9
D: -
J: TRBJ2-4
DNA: TGTGCCAGCAGCCCGGCTGAGGGGAGTCGATCCAAAAACATTCAGTACTTC
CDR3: CASSPAEGSRSKNIQYF

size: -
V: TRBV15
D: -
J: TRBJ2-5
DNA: TGTGCCACCAGCGGAGGGGGTAACAGGGAGACCCAGTACTTC
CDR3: CATSGGGNRETQYF

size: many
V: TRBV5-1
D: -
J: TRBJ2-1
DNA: TGCGCCAGCAGCGGGGACTCAGCATACAATGAGCAGTTCTTC
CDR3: CASSGDSAYNEQFF

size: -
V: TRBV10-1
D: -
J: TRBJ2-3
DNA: TGCGCCAGCAGTGAGTCAACAGCAGATACGCAGTATTTT
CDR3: CASSESTADTQYF

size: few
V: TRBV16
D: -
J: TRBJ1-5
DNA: TGTGCCAGCAGCCAATCGGTGGATAGCAATCAGCCCCAGCATTTT
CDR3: CASSQSVDSNQPQHF

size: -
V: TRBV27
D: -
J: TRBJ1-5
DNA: TGTGCCAGCAAGATGGGTAATCAGCCCCAGCATTTT
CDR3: CASKMGNQPQHF

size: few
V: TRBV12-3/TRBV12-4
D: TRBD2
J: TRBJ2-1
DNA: TGTGCCAGCAGGCCACTTAGCGGGGAGCAGTTCTTC
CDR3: CASRPLSGEQFF

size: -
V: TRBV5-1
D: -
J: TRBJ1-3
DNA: TGCGCCAGCCGCAAAGGGCAAAACACCATATATTTT
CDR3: CASRKGQNTIYF

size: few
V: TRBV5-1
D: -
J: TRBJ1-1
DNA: TGCGCCAGCAGCACTACAGGGTCTTCGGAAGCTTTCTTT
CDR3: CASSTTGSSEAFF

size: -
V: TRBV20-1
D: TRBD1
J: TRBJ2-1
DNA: TGCAGTGCTAGTTGGAGAGGACAGGGGGGGGTCGATGAGCAGTTCTTC
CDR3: CSASWRGQGGVDEQFF

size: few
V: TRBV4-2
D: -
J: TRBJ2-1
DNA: TGTGCCAGCAGCCAAGATCTCTCTTATAGTGGGGGCTTCCGGGATGAGCAGTTCTTC
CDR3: CASSQDLSYSGGFRDEQFF

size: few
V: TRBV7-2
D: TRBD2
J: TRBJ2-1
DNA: TGTGCCAGCAGCTTAGGAAGCGGGGGTTCCTACAATGAGCAGTTCTTC
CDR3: CASSLGSGGSYNEQFF

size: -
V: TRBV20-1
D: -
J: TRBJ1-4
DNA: TGCAGTGTTAGGGCAGGGTGGAGTACTAATGAAAAACTGTTTTTT
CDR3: CSVRAGWSTNEKLFF

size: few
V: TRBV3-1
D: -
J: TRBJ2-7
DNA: TGTGCCAGCAGCCAGGTTTTGGGTTCCTACGAGCAGTACTTC
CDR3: CASSQVLGSYEQYF

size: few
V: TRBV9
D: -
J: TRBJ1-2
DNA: TGTGCCAGCAGCGTAGTCCGCCTCAAAGGGGGACCGCTTAACTATGGCTACACCTTC
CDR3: CASSVVRLKGGPLNYGYTF

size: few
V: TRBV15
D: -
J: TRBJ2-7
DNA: TGTGCCACCAGCAGAAACCCCTCCTACGAGCAGTACTTC
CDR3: CATSRNPSYEQYF

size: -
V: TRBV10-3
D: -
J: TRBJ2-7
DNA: TGTGCCATCAGTGAGTCGGGACTGAAATACGAGCAGTACTTC
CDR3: CAISESGLKYEQYF

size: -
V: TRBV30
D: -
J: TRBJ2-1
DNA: TGTGCCTGGGCCAAGATCCACAATGAGCAGTTCTTC
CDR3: CAWAKIHNEQFF

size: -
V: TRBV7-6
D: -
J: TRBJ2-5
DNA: TGTGCCAGCAGCGGTAGTCGGGGAGTCGTGAGGGAGACCCAGTACTTC
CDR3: CASSGSRGVVRETQYF

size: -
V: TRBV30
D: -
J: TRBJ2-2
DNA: TGTGCCTGGAGTGTAGGGGGGCACACCGGGGAGCTGTTTTTT
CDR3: CAWSVGGHTGELFF

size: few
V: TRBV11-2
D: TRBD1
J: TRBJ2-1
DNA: TGTGCCAGCAGCTCGGGACAGGGGGGGGCCAGCTCCTACAATGAGCAGTTCTTC
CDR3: CASSSGQGGASSYNEQFF

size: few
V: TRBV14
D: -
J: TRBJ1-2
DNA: TGTGCCAGCAGCCATCATCAGCCCCGGGCCTATGGCTACACCTTC
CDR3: CASSHHQPRAYGYTF

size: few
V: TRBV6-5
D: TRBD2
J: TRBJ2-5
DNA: TGTGCCAGCAGTTACGCGGGGAGGGTAGAGACCCAGTACTTC
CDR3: CASSYAGRVETQYF

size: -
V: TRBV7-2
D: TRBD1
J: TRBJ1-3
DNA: TGTGCCAGCAGCCCCAGGGGGCCCTCTGGAAACACCATATATTTT
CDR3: CASSPRGPSGNTIYF

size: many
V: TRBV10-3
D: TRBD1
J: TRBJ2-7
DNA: TGTGCCATCAGATCCGGGACAGGGGCCTACGAGCAGTACTTC
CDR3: CAIRSGTGAYEQYF

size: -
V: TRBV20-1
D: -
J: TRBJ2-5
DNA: TGCAGTGCTAGGACGGGAGCGGAGACCCAGTACTTC
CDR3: CSARTGAETQYF

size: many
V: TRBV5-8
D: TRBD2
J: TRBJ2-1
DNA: TGTGCCAGCAGCCGACTAGCGGGAGGGCCAAGCTACAATGAGCAGTTCTTC
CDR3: CASSRLAGGPSYNEQFF

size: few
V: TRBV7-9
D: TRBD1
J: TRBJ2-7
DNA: TGTGCCAGCAGCTTAGCGGGACAGGGGATGAGGGAGCAGTACTTC
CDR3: CASSLAGQGMREQYF

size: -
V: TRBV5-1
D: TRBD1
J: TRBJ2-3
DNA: TGCGCCAGCAGCTTGGTTGGACAGGGCCCAGATACGCAGTATTTT
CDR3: CASSLVGQGPDTQYF

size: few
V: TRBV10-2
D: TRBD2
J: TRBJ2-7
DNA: TGCGCCAGCAGTGAGTCGGCTCCCCTGGTTGCGGGAGTGTACGAGCAGTACTTC
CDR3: CASSESAPLVAGVYEQYF

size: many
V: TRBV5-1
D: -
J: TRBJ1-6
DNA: TGCGCCAGCAGCTTGGAGGACGGCAGCTCCTATAATTCACCCCTCCACTTT
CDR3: CASSLEDGSSYNSPLHF

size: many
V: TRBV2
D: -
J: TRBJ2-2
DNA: TGTGCCGGGACGAAGGGGCCGGTGAACACCGGGGAGCTGTTTTTT
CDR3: CAGTKGPVNTGELFF

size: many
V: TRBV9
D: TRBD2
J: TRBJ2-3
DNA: TGTGCCAGCAGCGCGACTAGCGGGAGTGGGAGGGATACGCAGTATTTT
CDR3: CASSATSGSGRDTQYF

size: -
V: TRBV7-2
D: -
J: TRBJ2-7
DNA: TGTGCCAGCAGCTTTAGCAGGAACATCTACGAGCAGTACTTC
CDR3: CASSFSRNIYEQYF

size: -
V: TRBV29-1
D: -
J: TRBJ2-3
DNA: TGCAGCGTTGAAGATAGGGCGGGCACAGATACGCAGTATTTT
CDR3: CSVEDRAGTDTQYF

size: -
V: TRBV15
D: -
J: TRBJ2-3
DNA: TGTGCCAACAGCAGAGATCAGGGAGCCTCTAGCACAGATACGCAGTATTTT
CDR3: CANSRDQGASSTDTQYF

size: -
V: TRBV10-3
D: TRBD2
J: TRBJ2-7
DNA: TGTGCCCTCCGTACTAGCGGGAGTAACGAGCAGTACTTC
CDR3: CALRTSGSNEQYF

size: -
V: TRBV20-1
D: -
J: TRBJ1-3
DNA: TGCAGTGCTCGGCTACCGGGAAACACCATATATTTT
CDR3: CSARLPGNTIYF

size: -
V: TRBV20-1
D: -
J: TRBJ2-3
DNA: TGCAGTGCTAGTCGCCGGGAGTGGGGAGATACGCAGTATTTT
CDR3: CSASRREWGDTQYF

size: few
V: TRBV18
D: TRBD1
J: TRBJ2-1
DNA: TGTGCCAGCTCACGACAGGGGTCCTACAATGAGCAGTTCTTC
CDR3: CASSRQGSYNEQFF

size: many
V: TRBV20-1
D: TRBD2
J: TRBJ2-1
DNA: TGCAGTGCCCCCACGGCGGGACTAGAGCAACACAATGAGCAGTTCTTC
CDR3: CSAPTAGLEQHNEQFF

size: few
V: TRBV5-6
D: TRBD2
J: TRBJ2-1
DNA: TGTGCCAGCAGCTCGACTATAGCGGGGGGTTACAATGAGCAGTTCTTC
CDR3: CASSSTIAGGYNEQFF

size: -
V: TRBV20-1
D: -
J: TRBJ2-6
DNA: TGCAGTGCTGGAGACGGCTTTACGGCTACTTTC
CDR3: CSAGDGFTATF

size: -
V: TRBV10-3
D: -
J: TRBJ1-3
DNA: TGTGCCATCAGTGGCGGGACTTCTGGAAACACCATATATTTT
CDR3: CAISGGTSGNTIYF

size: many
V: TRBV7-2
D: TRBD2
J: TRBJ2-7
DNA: TGTGCCAGCAGCCCCCGGGACTACCGAACCCCCTACGAGCAGTACTTC
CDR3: CASSPRDYRTPYEQYF

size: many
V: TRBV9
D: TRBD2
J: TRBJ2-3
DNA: TGTGCCAGCACTAGCGGGAGCGCTGATACGCAGTATTTT
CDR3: CASTSGSADTQYF

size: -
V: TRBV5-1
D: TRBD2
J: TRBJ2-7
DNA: TGCGCCAGCAGCTCACGTAGCGGGAGTAAGGACGAGCAGTACTTC
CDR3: CASSSRSGSKDEQYF

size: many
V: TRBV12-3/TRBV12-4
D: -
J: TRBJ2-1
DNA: -
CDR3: CASILGSTQRNEQFF